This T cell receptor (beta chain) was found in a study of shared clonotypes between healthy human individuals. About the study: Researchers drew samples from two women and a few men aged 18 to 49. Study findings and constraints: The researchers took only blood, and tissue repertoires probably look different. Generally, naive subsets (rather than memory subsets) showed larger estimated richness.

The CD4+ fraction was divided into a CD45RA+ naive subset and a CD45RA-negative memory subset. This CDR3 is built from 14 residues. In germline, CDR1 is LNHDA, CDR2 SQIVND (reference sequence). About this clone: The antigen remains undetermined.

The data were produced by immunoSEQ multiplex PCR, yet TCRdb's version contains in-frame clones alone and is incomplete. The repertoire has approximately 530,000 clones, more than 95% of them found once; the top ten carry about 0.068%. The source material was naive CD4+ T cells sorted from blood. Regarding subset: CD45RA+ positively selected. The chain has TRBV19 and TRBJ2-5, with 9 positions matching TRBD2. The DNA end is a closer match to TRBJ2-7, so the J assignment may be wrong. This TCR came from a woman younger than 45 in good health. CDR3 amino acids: CASSFSGGPYEQYF. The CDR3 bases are TGTGCCAGTAGTTTTAGCGGGGGCCCCTACGAGCAGTACTTC.